The 15 T cell receptor beta chains below all came from one sample that was sequenced in a study of T cell changes during pregnancy in multiple sclerosis. The table came from immunoSEQ multiplex PCR; TCRdb's copy has only in-frame clones and leaves some out. The table lists 44,000 or so clones, 85% to 90% of them singletons. Sequences were derived from peripheral blood, sampled in the first trimester of pregnancy. The receptor source for this set is a female donor in good health, enrolled as a control in a pregnancy study.

The chain couples TRBV6-5 to TRBJ2-1; TRBD1 aligns across 8 bases. The germline V gene has CDR1 MNHEY and CDR2 SVGAGI. There are 14 residues in the CDR3. With 4 bases clipped from V and 10 bases from J, the junction kept 9 bases outside the gene matches. CDR3 region: CASSFSGTGTEQFF. Here the CDR3 DNA reads TGTGCCAGCAGTTTTTCCGGGACAGGCACCGAGCAGTTCTTC.

The J gene is TRBJ1-2, the V gene TRBV29-1, with D tentatively TRBD1 (6 bases). CDR3 length: 12 residues. Looked up from germline, CDR1 is SQVTM and CDR2 is ANQGSEA. V lost 7 bases to trimming and J lost 4 bases, with 13 bases between them. The CDR3 bases are TGCAGCGCCCAGGACAGCCGCTATGGCTACACCTTC. Amino acids: CSAQDSRYGYTF.

The rearrangement links TRBV27 to TRBJ1-5; D gene ambiguous. This CDR3 contains 14 residues. The germline V and J ends were trimmed by 1 base and 6 bases, with 10 bases remaining between them. Germline assignment: CDR1 MNHEY and CDR2 SMNVEV (reference sequence). Here the CDR3 reads CASSLWGGGQPQHF. In DNA form, the CDR3 reads TGTGCCAGCAGTTTATGGGGAGGCGGTCAGCCCCAGCATTTT.

The CDR3 region has the DNA TGTGCCAGCAGCTTAGGGCTAGCGGGGGCCTACGAGCAGTACTTC. The encoded protein is CASSLGLAGAYEQYF. V gene TRBV11-1 combines with J gene TRBJ2-7; 10 bases are a match to TRBD2. V was pared by 1 base and J by 2 bases, with 2 bases of the junction left unmatched. The CDR3 has 15 amino acids. The germline V gene encodes CDR1 SGHAT and CDR2 FQDESV (reference sequence). Variable domain in full (rest from reference TRBV11-1 and TRBJ2-7): EAEVAQSPRYKITEKSQAVAFWCDPISGHATLYWYRQILGQGPELLVQFQDESVVDDSQLPKDRFSAERLKGVDSTLKIQPAELGDSAMYLCASSLGLAGAYEQYFGPGTRLTVT.

The chain employs TRBV9 and TRBJ2-1; D not certain. There are 15 residues in the CDR3. From germline, CDR1 is SGDLS and CDR2 YYNGEE. V lost 0 bases and J 0 bases, leaving 7 bases between the germline ends. CDR3 nucleotide sequence: TGTGCCAGCAGCGTAGGCGTGAGCTCCTACAATGAGCAGTTCTTC. Protein product: CASSVGVSSYNEQFF.

The V and J genes are TRBV7-2 and TRBJ2-1; 10 bases fit TRBD2. The V and J ends lost 4 bases and 6 bases, in that order; junction bases with no gene match: 6. The CDR3 loop spans 15 amino acids. Per the germline V gene, CDR1 is SGHTA and CDR2 is FQGNSA. In nucleotides, the CDR3 is TGTGCCAGCAGCTCCCAGCGGGGGGGGTCCAATGAGCAGTTCTTC. This gives the protein CASSSQRGGSNEQFF.

This chain links TRBV5-1 with TRBJ2-2; D remains ambiguous. Germline V gene lookup returns CDR1 SGHRS and CDR2 YFSETQ. V was trimmed by 0 bases and J by 6 bases, leaving 15 bases between them. The CDR3 is 16 residues long. CDR3 amino acids: CASSLDPELVAGELFF. In nucleotides, the CDR3 is TGCGCCAGCAGCTTGGATCCGGAGTTAGTCGCCGGGGAGCTGTTTTTT.

The table lists this clone with a few counts. The V call is TRBV4-3, the J call TRBJ2-6; possibly TRBD2 for D (6 bases). The germline CDR1 and CDR2 sequences are LGHNA and YSLEER. This CDR3 comprises 16 residues. V was pared by 0 bases and J by 0 bases, with 6 bases between. The CDR3 bases are TGCGCCAGCAGCCAAGAGGGGGGCTCTGGGGCCAACGTCCTGACTTTC. This translates into CASSQEGGSGANVLTF.

The chain is built from TRBV19 and TRBJ2-7; TRBD2 agrees at 11 bases. With 0 bases clipped from V and 0 bases from J, the junction kept 10 bases outside the gene matches. The CDR3 length is 19 residues. Germline-derived CDR1 and CDR2 are LNHDA and SQIVND (reference sequence). CDR3 residues: CASSIEYRVTSGSSYEQYF. CDR3 coding DNA: TGTGCCAGTAGTATAGAGTACAGGGTCACTAGCGGGAGCTCCTACGAGCAGTACTTC.

Points on this clone: Other DNA sequences in this specimen translate into the identical CDR3. This chain connects TRBV10-2 to TRBJ2-1, with 12 bases identical to TRBD2. The CDR3 is 13 amino acids. V lost 6 bases and J lost 7; bases outside the gene matches: 1. Germline CDR1 is WSHSY and CDR2 is SAAADI. CDR3 amino acids: CASSGTSGNEQFF. The DNA of the CDR3 is TGCGCCAGCAGCGGGACTAGCGGGAATGAGCAGTTCTTC.

This chain connects TRBV18 to TRBJ2-2, with no clear D. This CDR3 is built from 14 residues. The ends were cut back, 3 bases at V and 1 base at J, with 6 bases in the middle. Germline V gene lookup returns CDR1 KGHSH and CDR2 LQKENI. CDR3 region: CASSPSKNTGELFF. In DNA form, the CDR3 reads TGTGCCAGCTCACCGTCAAAGAACACCGGGGAGCTGTTTTTT.

V is TRBV6-6 and J is TRBJ2-7; 9 bases line up with TRBD2. V lost 4 bases to trimming and J lost 3 bases; unmatched junction nucleotides: 7. Per germline, CDR1 MNHNY and CDR2 SVGAGI (reference sequence). The CDR3 is 15 amino acids. The DNA for the CDR3 is TGTGCCAGCAGTTCCGCTAGCGGGGTTTTCTACGAGCAGTACTTC. It encodes CASSSASGVFYEQYF.

V is TRBV2 and J is TRBJ2-5; weak D call: TRBD1 (5 bases). V lost 4 bases, J lost 4 bases, and 7 bases lay in between. Germline V gives CDR1 SNHLY, CDR2 FYNNEI. The CDR3 has 12 residues. The CDR3, as DNA: TGTGCCAGCAGTGGCAGGGTAGAGACCCAGTACTTC. Translated, it gives CASSGRVETQYF. The complete variable domain, with remaining parts taken from reference TRBV2 and TRBJ2-5, reads EPEVTQTPSHQVTQMGQEVILRCVPISNHLYFYWYRQILGQKVEFLVSFYNNEISEKSEIFDDQFSVERPDGSNFTLKIRSTKLEDSAMYFCASSGRVETQYFGPGTRLLVL.

The V call is TRBV28, the J call TRBJ2-7, with D perhaps matching TRBD1 (6 bases). CDR1 and CDR2 from the germline V gene are MDHEN and SYDVKM. The CDR3 contains 14 residues. Trimming left V 4 bases short and J 4 bases short, with 14 bases between. The CDR3 nucleotides are TGTGCCAGCAGTTCACAGGGTTACAGGTACGAGCAGTACTTC. Amino acids: CASSSQGYRYEQYF. The full variable domain, rest sourced from reference TRBV28 and TRBJ2-7, is DVKVTQSSRYLVKRTGEKVFLECVQDMDHENMFWYRQDPGLGLRLIYFSYDVKMKEKGDIPEGYSVSREKKERFSLILESASTNQTSMYLCASSSQGYRYEQYFGPGTRLTVT.

This clone was counted only a few times. J is TRBJ1-2 and V is TRBV6-6; D gene uncertain. V lost 10 bases and J 0 bases, leaving 12 bases between the germline ends. This CDR3 has 13 residues. Germline V CDR1 and CDR2: MNHNY, SVGAGI (reference sequence). CDR3 in amino acids: CATTRASNYGYTF. The CDR3 DNA sequence: TGTGCCACCACGAGGGCCTCTAACTATGGCTACACCTTC.